The rows below give T cell receptor beta chains drawn from one sample of a study of T cells after yellow fever vaccination. TCRdb called the 5' RACE reads again in MiXCR, with one record for every CDR3 protein. The table lists about 320,000 distinct CDR3 sequences, about 10% of them singletons. The sequencing here drew on CD4+ T cells sorted from PBMCs, taken 45 days after the yellow fever booster vaccination. These receptors were collected from a man younger than 35 who received the YFV17D yellow fever vaccine. CDR3s include the opening cysteine and the closing phenylalanine or tryptophan. The order of the fields is V gene, D gene, J gene, clone size, CDR3 DNA, CDR3 protein. A D gene is named only where the DNA matches it firmly. Clone sizes are given selectively: once, few, many, or a class where the clone is expanded.

>TRBV5-1|-|TRBJ2-2|-
TGCGCCAGCAGCTTGGCCTCGGGGGAAATTGGGGAGCTGTTTTTT
CASSLASGEIGELFF
>TRBV12-3/TRBV12-4|-|TRBJ2-5|-
TGTGCCAGCAGTTTTGAGAACCAAGAGACCCAGTACTTC
CASSFENQETQYF
>TRBV9|TRBD1|TRBJ2-3|many
TGTGCCAGCAGAAAGACAGGGGCCAGCACAGATACGCAGTATTTT
CASRKTGASTDTQYF
>TRBV7-2|-|TRBJ2-6|few
TGTGCCAGCAGCTCCGCCCTCCGGACAGCCCTCTCTGGGGCCAACGTCCTGACTTTC
CASSSALRTALSGANVLTF
>TRBV20-1|-|TRBJ2-3|few
TGCAGTGCTGGTCCCCGCGGTATCACAGATACGCAGTATTTT
CSAGPRGITDTQYF
>TRBV28|-|TRBJ2-5|-
TGTGCCAGTTTTGATGGCGGGGCCGGGACGGAGACCCAGTACTTC
CASFDGGAGTETQYF
>TRBV29-1|-|TRBJ1-2|few
TGCAGCGTTGAACCCTCTCTGGACGGGCGCGGTGGCTACACCTTC
CSVEPSLDGRGGYTF
>TRBV4-3|-|TRBJ2-1|-
TGCGCCAGCAGCCTTTATGGCCAGGGGGGCGGTGAGCAGTTCTTC
CASSLYGQGGGEQFF
>TRBV20-1|TRBD2|TRBJ2-5|-
TGCAGTGCTAGAGAGGCAAGCGGGGTGGAAGAGACCCAGTACTTC
CSAREASGVEETQYF
>TRBV11-2|TRBD1|TRBJ1-6|many
TGTGCCAGCAGCCCATCAAGACAGGGCTTATCACCCCTCCACTTT
CASSPSRQGLSPLHF
>TRBV7-6|-|TRBJ1-4|-
TGTGCCAGCAGCCTAGCGACGGGGCGGGGTGAAAAACTGTTTTTT
CASSLATGRGEKLFF
>TRBV4-3|-|TRBJ2-3|-
TGCGCCAGCAGCCAAGAACCCAAAGATACGCAGTATTTT
CASSQEPKDTQYF
>TRBV4-2|TRBD1|TRBJ1-6|-
TGTGCCAGCAGCCGAGGACAGGGCGAGGCTTCACCCCTCCACTTT
CASSRGQGEASPLHF
>TRBV6-5|-|TRBJ1-4|few
TGTGCCAGCAGTCGCGAGCCTATGGGACCGAATGAAAAACTGTTTTTT
CASSREPMGPNEKLFF
>TRBV9|-|TRBJ2-1|-
TGTGCCAGACTACCTTTCGGGGGGCCGGACAATGAGCAGTTCTTC
CARLPFGGPDNEQFF
>TRBV6-5|TRBD1|TRBJ2-5|few
TGTGCCAGCAGTTACAGGCAGGGGGCAGAGACCCAGTACTTC
CASSYRQGAETQYF
>TRBV7-2|TRBD2|TRBJ2-1|-
TGTGCCAGCAGCTTAGAGATCGGGGGGAAGAACAATGAGCAGTTCTTC
CASSLEIGGKNNEQFF
>TRBV2|-|TRBJ2-3|-
TGTGCCAGCAGTGAAGTAACAGGGTCCGATACGCAGTATTTT
CASSEVTGSDTQYF
>TRBV7-2|-|TRBJ2-7|-
TGTGCCAGCAGCCAACTCTGGTCCTACGAGCAGTACTTC
CASSQLWSYEQYF
>TRBV12-3/TRBV12-4|TRBD1|TRBJ1-3|-
TGTGCCAGCAGTCTCGGACAGGGGATGGGAAACACCATATATTTT
CASSLGQGMGNTIYF
>TRBV29-1|TRBD1|TRBJ1-2|-
TGCAGCGTTGAACAGGGGGCTGGCTATGGCTACACCTTC
CSVEQGAGYGYTF
>TRBV5-4|TRBD1|TRBJ1-4|many
TGTGCCAGCAGCTTTGGGTCAGGGGGGGGCGCCGGTGAAAAACTGTTTTTT
CASSFGSGGGAGEKLFF
>TRBV7-2|-|TRBJ1-4|few
TGTGCCAGCAGCTTACGTACAGCGGGGATTGAAAAACTGTTTTTT
CASSLRTAGIEKLFF
>TRBV11-2|TRBD2|TRBJ2-6|few
TGTGCCAGCACCCAGCGGGGCTCTGGGGCCAACGTCCTGACTTTC
CASTQRGSGANVLTF
>TRBV20-1|-|TRBJ2-5|-
TGCAGTGCTAGAGATAGGGTACTGCCACAAGAGACCCAGTACTTC
CSARDRVLPQETQYF
>TRBV12-3/TRBV12-4|-|TRBJ2-5|-
TGTGCCAGCAGTCAAAACAACGGCGAGACCCAGTACTTC
CASSQNNGETQYF